This TCR beta chain is from a study of blood T cell repertoires in COVID-19. As for the study in general: Spain, Italy and the United States supplied samples that represented acute and convalescent COVID-19.

As originally analysed: The assay estimated nucleated cells by amplifying reference gene primers. This table comes from immunoSEQ multiplex PCR, and its TCRdb copy is limited to in-frame clones, with some not included. D and trimming were read from the DNA, whereas the V and J calls and clone size are those reported in that table. The table shows about 220,000 clones, with about 81% occurring only once. V was shortened by 3 bases and J by 0 bases, with 18 bases between the two germline ends. Per germline, CDR1 SGHDN and CDR2 FVKESK. This CDR3 has 18 amino acids. Seattle's enrolled individuals joined amid active infection and were then monitored longitudinally.

The receptor's source is a woman in her seventies with COVID-19, enrolled during active disease. Sequencing was performed on peripheral blood. The J gene is TRBJ1-3, the V gene TRBV14, with no clear D. The CDR3 DNA reads as TGTGCCAGCAGCCACGACGGTACTTACAGTTACTCTGGAAACACCATATATTTT. Translating gives CASSHDGTYSYSGNTIYF.